This T cell receptor beta chain was retrieved from a study of graft-versus-host responses after intestinal transplantation. The overall study: Recipients across the board were started on anti-thymocyte globulin induction, then kept on tacrolimus and steroids for roughly 3 years.

Regarding this clone: Its antigen remains unidentified.

Study-level points and caveats: Some GvH clones appeared in ileal mucosa or blood before recipient bone marrow. Researchers found peak circulating GvH clone levels linked to early post-transplant HvG declines. Patients who carried graft-donor T cell macrochimerism also had high graft-versus-host to host-versus-graft clonal ratios in their allografts.

Clones were sequenced by immunoSEQ multiplex PCR, and TCRdb holds only the in-frame ones, with some missing. The repertoire holds 60,000 to 80,000 clones, with roughly 91% as singletons. V lost 5 bases and J lost 2, with 9 bases in between. CDR3 length: 13 amino acids. Germline V lookup: CDR1 SGHVS, CDR2 FNYEAQ. Sequenced material: unstimulated CD8+ T cells sorted from spleen or lymph node cells, taken before intestinal transplant. The origin of this receptor is a human donor who received an intestinal transplant. The chain joins TRBV7-6 to TRBJ2-5; TRBD2 is a possible D gene (5 bases). CDR3 in DNA: TGTGCCAGCAGCCGAGCGGAACAAGAGACCCAGTACTTC. Amino acids: CASSRAEQETQYF.